This entry is about one T cell receptor (beta chain). Antigen unknown. The CDR3 runs 13 residues. Germline assignment: CDR1 MNHEY and CDR2 SMNVEV (reference sequence). TCRdb reprocessed the 5' RACE reads, keeping one entry per CDR3 protein, no DNA. Its table lists about 300,000 distinct CDR3 sequences. The sample is drawn from a study of T cells expressing NK-cell markers. Study results and caveats: A handful of donors had dominant NKG2C+ clonotypes that comprised about 1.0-7.5% of their CD8+ T cells.

The specimen sequenced was blood T cells: a sorted CD56 or NKG2C T cell subset, CD4+ or CD8+ T cells, or bulk PBMC T cells (not recorded which). This TCR came from a woman aged 18 to 75 in good health. This chain connects TRBV27 to TRBJ1-6; TCRdb reports TRBD1, a call that lacks DNA to check it against. CDR3 loop: CASRTGAYSPLHF.